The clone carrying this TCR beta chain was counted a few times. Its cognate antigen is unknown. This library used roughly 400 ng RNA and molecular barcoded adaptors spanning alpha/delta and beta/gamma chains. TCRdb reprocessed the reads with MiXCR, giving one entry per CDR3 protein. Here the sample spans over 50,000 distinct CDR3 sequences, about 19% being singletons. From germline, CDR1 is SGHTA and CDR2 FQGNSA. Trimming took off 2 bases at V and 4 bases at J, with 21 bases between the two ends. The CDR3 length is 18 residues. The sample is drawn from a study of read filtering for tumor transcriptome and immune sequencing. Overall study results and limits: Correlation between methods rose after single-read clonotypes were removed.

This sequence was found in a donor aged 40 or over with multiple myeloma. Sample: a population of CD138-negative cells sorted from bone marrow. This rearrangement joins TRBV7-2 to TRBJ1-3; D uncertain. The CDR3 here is CASSLHPLPGSEGNTIYF. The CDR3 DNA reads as TGTGCCAGCAGCTTACACCCCCTCCCCGGGAGTGAGGGAAACACCATATATTTT.